These T cell receptor beta chains were read from a single sample in a study of T cell clusters in autoimmune cytopenias. From the multiplex PCR reads, TCRdb lists one entry per CDR3 protein and no DNA. This sample's table reports a few thousand distinct CDR3 sequences. Sequences were obtained from peripheral blood. The receptors come from a human donor with an autoimmune cytopenia or autoimmune hepatitis (not recorded which). The CDR3 runs from the conserved cysteine through the conserved F or W. The order of the fields is clone size, J gene, V gene, CDR3 protein. Size tells how often a clone was seen (once, few, many) or the class of an expanded clone, and some rows leave it out.

clone size: .; J gene: TRBJ1-2; V gene: TRBV5-1; CDR3 protein: CASSFTGVYGYTF
clone size: medium-sized; J gene: TRBJ2-1; V gene: TRBV14; CDR3 protein: CATYPTGTPYNEQFF
clone size: medium-sized; J gene: TRBJ1-6; V gene: TRBV19; CDR3 protein: CASSLNRGQNSPLHF
clone size: medium-sized; J gene: TRBJ1-2; V gene: TRBV18; CDR3 protein: CASSPPRGVGYGYTF
clone size: .; J gene: TRBJ2-3; V gene: TRBV18; CDR3 protein: CASSPPTTGGGDTQYF
clone size: medium-sized; J gene: TRBJ2-7; V gene: TRBV5-4; CDR3 protein: CASSLTGSYEQYF
clone size: .; J gene: TRBJ2-7; V gene: TRBV5-4; CDR3 protein: CASSLFEGYEQYF
clone size: medium-sized; J gene: TRBJ2-3; V gene: TRBV5-6; CDR3 protein: CASSRQGPDTQYF
clone size: medium-sized; J gene: TRBJ1-2; V gene: TRBV12-3/TRBV12-4; CDR3 protein: CASRIGGAEGYTF
clone size: .; J gene: TRBJ2-3; V gene: TRBV20-1; CDR3 protein: CSALAGPDTQYF
clone size: medium-sized; J gene: TRBJ1-2; V gene: TRBV19; CDR3 protein: CASSESGTGDYGYTF
clone size: medium-sized; J gene: TRBJ1-2; V gene: TRBV7-9; CDR3 protein: CASSPTGKGYTF
clone size: .; J gene: TRBJ1-1; V gene: TRBV12-3/TRBV12-4; CDR3 protein: CASSLSGGTEAFF
clone size: medium-sized; J gene: TRBJ1-2; V gene: TRBV5-6; CDR3 protein: CASSRRDEYYGYTF
clone size: .; J gene: TRBJ1-6; V gene: TRBV18; CDR3 protein: CASSLLDRDSPLHF
clone size: .; J gene: TRBJ2-1; V gene: TRBV6-2/TRBV6-3; CDR3 protein: CASSRDPSYNEQFF